The 15 T cell receptor beta chains below were found in one sample sequenced in a study of OX40 agonist ivuxolimab in advanced cancers. TCRdb's copy holds only in-frame clones and misses some; the assay was immunoSEQ multiplex PCR. The table includes 70,000 to 95,000 clones, about nine tenths detected once. This material consisted of CD4+ or CD8+ T cells sorted from blood, taken in a trial of the OX40 agonist ivuxolimab. All receptors derive from an adult with an advanced solid tumor such as melanoma, head and neck, liver or kidney cancer.

V usage is TRBV6-1 and J usage is TRBJ2-1; 8 bases are shared with TRBD2. With 3 bases clipped from V and 2 bases from J, the junction kept 3 bases outside the gene matches. Germline V gene lookup returns CDR1 MNHNS and CDR2 SASEGT. CDR3 length: 15 residues. The CDR3 nucleotides are TGTGCCAGCAGTGAGAGCGGGAGCCCCTACAATGAGCAGTTCTTC. Translating gives CASSESGSPYNEQFF.

This clone was observed a single time. V is TRBV4-1 and J is TRBJ2-5; 7 bases match TRBD1. The CDR3 spans 16 residues. The ends lost 1 base at V and 7 bases at J; junction bases unmatched: 12. Germline V gives CDR1 MGHRA, CDR2 YSYEKL. CDR3 in DNA: TGCGCCAGCAGCCAAGGACAGGGCCCTACGGGGTGGACCCAGTACTTC. Amino acids: CASSQGQGPTGWTQYF.

This chain connects TRBV21-1 to TRBJ2-5; the DNA was not compared with TRBD1, the D call given in the table. TRBV21-1 is a listed pseudogene. The CDR3 length is 13 residues. CDR3 in amino acids: CASSKALAETQYF. In DNA form, the CDR3 reads TGTGCCAGCAGCAAAGCGTTGGCAGAGACCCAGTACTTC.

This chain links TRBV29-1 with TRBJ1-1; the match to TRBD1 covers 10 bases. V lost 7 bases to trimming and J lost 4 bases; unmatched junction nucleotides: 9. In germline, CDR1 is SQVTM, CDR2 ANQGSEA. This CDR3 has 14 residues. The CDR3: CSAANRDRGTEAFF. The DNA of the CDR3 is TGCAGCGCCGCGAACCGGGACAGGGGCACTGAAGCTTTCTTT.

This chain connects TRBV11-2 to TRBJ2-5; D gene uncertain. V lost 1 base and J 8 bases, leaving 20 bases between the germline ends. Germline-derived CDR1 and CDR2 are SGHAT and FQNNGV. This CDR3 contains 16 residues. This chain's CDR3 is CASSLGRTAAPETQYF. CDR3 in DNA: TGTGCCAGCAGCTTAGGTCGAACGGCGGCTCCTGAAACCCAGTACTTC.

The V and J genes are TRBV5-1 and TRBJ2-1, with 7 bases matching TRBD2. Germline CDR1 SGHRS, CDR2 YFSETQ. This CDR3 spans 17 amino acids. The V and J ends lost 0 bases and 1 base, in that order; junction bases with no gene match: 7. In nucleotides, the CDR3 is TGCGCCAGCAGCTTGGGTTCTTGGCGGGGGTCCTACAATGAGCAGTTCTTC. Amino acid sequence: CASSLGSWRGSYNEQFF.

V is TRBV27 and J is TRBJ2-3, with D unclear. The V gene's germline CDR1 is MNHEY and CDR2 SMNVEV (reference sequence). Trimming shortened V by 4 bases and J by 4 bases, and 12 bases separated the two germline ends. The CDR3 sequence is 14 residues long. The CDR3 region is CASSSNLQSDTQYF. The CDR3 DNA follows: TGTGCCAGCAGTTCCAACCTACAGTCAGATACGCAGTATTTT.

A single count supports this clone. The gene calls are TRBV25-1 and TRBJ1-5; D remains ambiguous. The ends were cut back, 3 bases at V and 0 bases at J, with 6 bases in the middle. This CDR3 has 14 residues. Germline V gene data show CDR1 as MGHDK and CDR2 as SYGVNS. The CDR3 DNA reads TGTGCCAGCAGTGAGCTAAATAGCAATCAGCCCCAGCATTTT. It is translated as CASSELNSNQPQHF.

A word on this clone: Other nucleotide sequences from this sample produce the same CDR3. V gene TRBV6-5 combines with J gene TRBJ2-5; 14 bases agree with TRBD2. CDR1 and CDR2 (germline): MNHEY, SVGAGI. The CDR3 totals 15 residues. V shed 5 bases and J 5 bases; nucleotides not matched to a gene: 4. For the CDR3, the DNA is TGTGCCAGCAGTAAGGGACTAGCGGGAGACGAGACCCAGTACTTC. Protein: CASSKGLAGDETQYF.

This clone was detected only once. The rearrangement uses TRBV6-1 and TRBJ1-2; D remains ambiguous. The CDR3 consists of 11 residues. Germline CDR1 and CDR2: MNHNS and SASEGT. The ends were cut back, 1 base at V and 4 bases at J, with 1 base in the middle. Written as DNA, the CDR3 is TGTGCCAGCAGTGAAGGCTATGGCTACACCTTC. Amino acid sequence: CASSEGYGYTF.

The gene calls are TRBV27 and TRBJ1-5; 8 bases fit TRBD1. CDR1 and CDR2 (germline): MNHEY, SMNVEV (reference sequence). With 4 bases clipped from V and 8 bases from J, the junction kept 4 bases outside the gene matches. CDR3 length equals 13 residues. This CDR3 is CASSYIQGEPQHF. For the CDR3, the DNA is TGTGCCAGCAGTTACATACAGGGGGAGCCCCAGCATTTT.

This chain uses TRBV2 with TRBJ2-7, with TRBD2 identical over 13 bases. The germline V gene encodes CDR1 SNHLY and CDR2 FYNNEI. The CDR3 length is 18 residues. Germline trimming cut 5 bases from V and 2 bases from J; bases unmatched to any gene: 12. CDR3 residues: CASSILAGGPISAYEQYF. The CDR3 nucleotides are TGTGCCAGCAGTATACTAGCGGGAGGGCCCATCTCGGCCTACGAGCAGTACTTC.

For the CDR3, the DNA is TGCGCCAGCCGCCAGGCGGAGCTCTACGAGCAGTACTTC. Translation gives CASRQAELYEQYF. V gene TRBV5-1 combines with J gene TRBJ2-7; D unclear. The CDR3 length is 13 residues. Germline CDR1 reads SGHRS; CDR2 reads YFSETQ. V shed 7 bases and J shed 3 bases, with 14 bases lying between them.

The rearrangement joins TRBV19 to TRBJ2-3, with 8 bases aligning to TRBD2. Per germline, CDR1 LNHDA and CDR2 SQIVND (reference sequence). The V segment lost 1 base and the J segment 0 bases; nucleotides outside the gene matches: 12. The CDR3 contains 19 residues. Here the CDR3 reads CASSIGPGGRYSSTDTQYF. The DNA for the CDR3 is TGTGCCAGTAGTATAGGCCCTGGCGGGAGGTACTCTAGCACAGATACGCAGTATTTT.

The rearrangement joins TRBV10-3 to TRBJ2-1; 11 bases are shared with TRBD2. The trim removed 2 bases at V and 9 bases at J, leaving 6 bases unmatched. There are 15 residues in the CDR3. The germline CDR1 and CDR2 sequences are ENHRY and SYGVKD. CDR3: CAISERGLAETEQFF. For the CDR3, the DNA is TGTGCCATCAGTGAGCGGGGACTAGCGGAGACTGAGCAGTTCTTC.